The next 32 T cell receptor beta chains were all read from a single sample in a study of T-cell reconstitution after alpha-beta-depleted transplantation in children. Unique molecular identifiers were incorporated during preparation of the TCRbeta library. Each CDR3 protein is one row after TCRdb ran MiXCR on the PCR reads. The sample consists of some 830,000 distinct CDR3 sequences, 16% of them appearing once. Sample: PBMCs, mostly from graft donor cells, taken 360 days after TCRalphabeta/CD19-depleted stem cell transplant. These receptors were collected from a male patient younger than 18 who had a stem cell transplant for acute lymphoblastic leukemia, so the T cells may come from the graft donor.

This clonotype was observed a few times. V and J are TRBV29-1 and TRBJ1-1; TRBD1 agrees at 10 bases. The CDR3 is 16 amino acids. V lost 4 bases, J lost 3 bases, and 11 bases stayed unmatched. Per the germline V gene, CDR1 is SQVTM and CDR2 is ANQGSEA. CDR3 in DNA: TGCAGCGTTGCCTTGGGACAGGGGTTTTTTCACACTGAAGCTTTCTTT. Its protein is CSVALGQGFFHTEAFF.

The chain employs TRBV29-1 and TRBJ2-7; 11 bases match TRBD2. The V and J ends lost 5 bases and 1 base, in that order; junction bases with no gene match: 10. Looked up from germline, CDR1 is SQVTM and CDR2 is ANQGSEA. The CDR3 runs 16 residues. In nucleotides, the CDR3 is TGCAGCGTTATGGTTAGGACTAGCGGGCGTTCCTACGAGCAGTACTTC. Translating gives CSVMVRTSGRSYEQYF.

The sample holds a few counts of this clonotype. This chain uses TRBV7-9 with TRBJ2-3, with 10 bases fitting TRBD1. This CDR3 has 15 amino acids. The germline V gene has CDR1 SEHNR and CDR2 FQNEAQ (reference sequence). V lost 3 bases to trimming and J lost 1 base; unmatched junction nucleotides: 1. The CDR3 spells CASSFGTGGTDTQYF. The CDR3 nucleotides read TGTGCCAGCAGCTTCGGGACAGGGGGCACAGATACGCAGTATTTT.

This clonotype has just a few counts. The rearrangement joins TRBV30 to TRBJ2-7; D is ambiguous. Trimming stripped 1 base from V and 4 bases from J, with 8 bases between. The CDR3 consists of 12 residues. Germline V CDR1 and CDR2: GTSNPN, SVGIG (reference sequence). CDR3 sequence (DNA): TGTGCCTGGAGTGCGGCAGCGTACGAGCAGTACTTC. Amino acid sequence: CAWSAAAYEQYF.

This clonotype appeared a few times. The chain has TRBV12-3 or TRBV12-4 and TRBJ1-2; the D is unclear. The CDR3 spans 14 residues. With 3 bases removed from V and 5 bases from J, the gap between germline ends came to 13 bases. The CDR3 DNA follows: TGTGCCAGCAGTTTTTCCCTGAGGTTGTATGGCTACACCTTC. Its translation: CASSFSLRLYGYTF.

The chain uses TRBV10-3 and TRBJ2-5, with D perhaps TRBD1 (6 bases). Germline lookup yields CDR1 ENHRY and CDR2 SYGVKD. Trimming left V 2 bases short and J 5 bases short, with 12 bases between. This CDR3 is built from 14 residues. The CDR3, as DNA: TGTGCCATCAGTGAGCAGACAGGCGGGGAGACCCAGTACTTC. This gives the protein CAISEQTGGETQYF.

This clonotype was counted between two and nine times. This chain links TRBV12-3 or TRBV12-4 with TRBJ2-3; a weak D match, TRBD2 (6 bases). CDR3 length equals 14 residues. V shed 1 base and J shed 4 bases, with 9 bases lying between them. Here the CDR3 reads CASSLVLAADTQYF. CDR3 sequence (DNA): TGTGCCAGCAGTTTAGTACTAGCAGCAGATACGCAGTATTTT.

This chain connects TRBV29-1 to TRBJ2-7; 8 bases map to TRBD1. The CDR3 has 13 residues. V lost 7 bases and J lost 6; bases outside the gene matches: 11. Germline V CDR1 and CDR2: SQVTM, ANQGSEA. The CDR3 is CSASRTGRPEQYF. The CDR3 nucleotides read TGCAGCGCCTCCCGGACAGGGCGGCCCGAGCAGTACTTC.

The V call is TRBV4-2, the J call TRBJ2-1; D not certain. Germline CDR1 reads LGHNA; CDR2 reads YNFKEQ. With 0 bases removed from V and 9 bases from J, the gap between germline ends came to 12 bases. CDR3 length equals 14 residues. CDR3 protein: CASSQETSRREQFF. The CDR3 region has the DNA TGTGCCAGCAGCCAAGAGACTTCGCGCCGTGAGCAGTTCTTC.

This clonotype was recorded many times. The rearrangement uses TRBV20-1 and TRBJ2-1; 10 nucleotides line up with TRBD2. This CDR3 spans 16 amino acids. Germline V gene lookup returns CDR1 DFQATT and CDR2 SNEGSKA (reference sequence). V was pared by 0 bases and J by 9 bases, with 11 bases of the junction left unmatched. The DNA for the CDR3 is TGCAGTGCTAGAGAGGCAGCGGGAGGGCCGGATTTTGAGCAGTTCTTC. Amino acids: CSAREAAGGPDFEQFF.

This clonotype was counted a few times. The rearrangement joins TRBV5-1 to TRBJ2-5; D gene uncertain. The CDR3 covers 12 residues. The V end lost 4 bases, the J end lost 2 bases, and 6 bases lay between the germline ends. Germline loops: CDR1 SGHRS, CDR2 YFSETQ. CDR3 in amino acids: CASSTQQETQYF. In DNA form, the CDR3 reads TGCGCCAGCAGCACACAACAAGAGACCCAGTACTTC.

This clonotype was observed at least ten times. The CDR3 bases are TGCGCCAGTCCAGGGGGTCGGATTGATGGCTACACCTTC. As protein: CASPGGRIDGYTF. J is TRBJ1-2 and V is TRBV5-1, with 7 bases that match TRBD1. With V trimmed by 8 bases and J by 6 bases, 10 bases remained unmatched. Germline loops: CDR1 SGHRS, CDR2 YFSETQ. The CDR3 is 13 amino acids.

The V call is TRBV20-1, the J call TRBJ1-4; D gene unclear. The CDR3 extends over 14 amino acids. The germline CDR1 and CDR2 sequences are DFQATT and SNEGSKA (reference sequence). The V and J ends lost 3 bases and 4 bases respectively, with 12 bases between them. The CDR3 nucleotides are TGCAGTGCTAGGGTCCGGGCAGATAATGAAAAACTGTTTTTT. As protein: CSARVRADNEKLFF.

This clonotype has only a few counts. The chain links TRBV20-1 to TRBJ2-7; 7 positions agree with TRBD2. V gave up 1 base and J gave up 1 base; unmatched junction bases: 1. This CDR3 is built from 13 residues. In germline, CDR1 is DFQATT, CDR2 SNEGSKA (reference sequence). The CDR3: CSARGLASYEQYF. In DNA, the CDR3 is TGCAGTGCTAGAGGACTAGCTTCCTACGAGCAGTACTTC.

This clonotype was counted between two and nine times. This chain joins TRBV20-1 and TRBJ2-2; maybe TRBD2 (5 bases). V was shortened by 2 bases and J by 0 bases, with 10 bases between the two germline ends. Germline V lookup: CDR1 DFQATT, CDR2 SNEGSKA (reference sequence). The CDR3 runs to 15 residues. CDR3 protein: CSARTGNSNTGELFF. The CDR3 bases are TGCAGTGCTAGAACCGGGAACTCGAACACCGGGGAGCTGTTTTTT.

The chain couples TRBV12-3 or TRBV12-4 to TRBJ2-1, with D tentatively TRBD2 (7 bases). The CDR3 is made up of 18 amino acids. Trimming removed 1 base at V and 6 bases at J, with 22 bases between. The DNA for the CDR3 is TGTGCCAGCAGTTTAGACAGGGAGATGACGGGAGGTGCCAATGAGCAGTTCTTC. Translation gives CASSLDREMTGGANEQFF.

The chain uses TRBV9 and TRBJ2-1; possibly TRBD2 for D (6 bases). The germline V and J ends were trimmed by 0 bases and 6 bases, with 13 bases remaining between them. The CDR3 spans 15 residues. Germline CDR1 SGDLS, CDR2 YYNGEE. The CDR3 nucleotides are TGTGCCAGCAGCGTAGTAGTGGGGGGTGGCAATGAGCAGTTCTTC. Translation gives CASSVVVGGGNEQFF.

The V call is TRBV7-9, the J call TRBJ2-1; TRBD1 aligns across 7 bases. CDR1 and CDR2 (germline): SEHNR, FQNEAQ (reference sequence). The CDR3 has 14 amino acids. Trimming removed 5 bases from V and 7 bases from J; junction bases left unmatched: 8. The DNA for the CDR3 is TGTGCCAGCAGCCATACAGGGGTGGTTAATGAGCAGTTCTTC. Encoded protein: CASSHTGVVNEQFF.

V and J are TRBV5-1 and TRBJ1-1; no definite D call. CDR1 and CDR2 (germline): SGHRS, YFSETQ. Deletions cut 4 bases from V and 0 bases from J, with 22 bases between. The CDR3 runs to 18 residues. The CDR3 nucleotides are TGCGCCAGCAGCGGAGGGTTGGGTGCCGGGTCCATGAACACTGAAGCTTTCTTT. Amino acid sequence: CASSGGLGAGSMNTEAFF.

This chain links TRBV5-5 with TRBJ2-7; D may be TRBD2 (6 bases). The CDR3 is made up of 16 amino acids. Germline V gene lookup returns CDR1 SGHKS and CDR2 YYEKEE (reference sequence). V lost 0 bases and J lost 7, with 20 bases in between. CDR3 sequence: CASSLVGDFRFIEQYF. The CDR3 DNA reads TGTGCCAGCAGCTTGGTAGGGGACTTCCGCTTTATAGAGCAGTACTTC.

This clonotype was observed many times. V and J are TRBV20-1 and TRBJ2-7; D uncertain. The CDR3 is 14 amino acids. V lost 6 bases, J lost 0 bases, and 15 bases lay in between. Germline CDR1 is DFQATT and CDR2 is SNEGSKA (reference sequence). The CDR3 DNA is TGCAGTGCCGACCCCTACGAATTCTCCTACGAGCAGTACTTC. Translated: CSADPYEFSYEQYF.

The sample holds many counts of this clonotype. The gene calls are TRBV20-1 and TRBJ2-3, with TRBD2 matching over 14 bases. The CDR3 has 14 residues. The germline CDR1 and CDR2 sequences are DFQATT and SNEGSKA (reference sequence). CDR3 in DNA: TGCAGCGCCAGGACTAGCGGGAGGACAGATACGCAGTATTTT. This translates into CSARTSGRTDTQYF.

This clonotype was detected only a few times. The rearrangement joins TRBV7-9 to TRBJ1-6, with TRBD1 identical over 7 bases. Losses at the gene ends were 5 bases for V and 13 bases for J; bases not matched to a gene: 8. This CDR3 contains 13 residues. Germline V gives CDR1 SEHNR, CDR2 FQNEAQ (reference sequence). The CDR3 coding sequence is TGTGCCAGCAGCCGAACAGGGGATGAGCCCCTCCACTTT. It encodes CASSRTGDEPLHF.

J is TRBJ2-1 and V is TRBV6-6; D possibly corresponds to TRBD2 (5 bases). The V and J ends lost 6 bases and 9 bases respectively, with 15 bases between them. CDR1 and CDR2 from the germline V gene are MNHNY and SVGAGI (reference sequence). The CDR3 spans 13 residues. The CDR3 protein is CASSPPGYPEQFF. CDR3 in DNA: TGTGCCAGCAGCCCCCCGGGGTACCCTGAGCAGTTCTTC.

Only a few counts were recorded for this clonotype. This chain links TRBV12-3 or TRBV12-4 with TRBJ2-7; D might be TRBD1 or TRBD2, each matching 5 bases. There are 15 residues in the CDR3. V was shortened by 6 bases and J by 4 bases, with 19 bases between the two germline ends. The CDR3 loop reads CASSDGAYAAYEQYF. The CDR3 DNA follows: TGTGCCAGCAGCGACGGGGCCTACGCGGCGTACGAGCAGTACTTC.

The chain employs TRBV9 and TRBJ1-1; D ambiguous. The CDR3 length is 15 residues. From germline, CDR1 is SGDLS and CDR2 YYNGEE. With 4 bases removed from V and 0 bases from J, the gap between germline ends came to 13 bases. The CDR3 DNA is TGTGCCAGCAGCCCACAGACTGAACTGAACACTGAAGCTTTCTTT. As protein: CASSPQTELNTEAFF. The variable domain in full, with the rest retrieved from reference TRBV9 and TRBJ1-1, is DSGVTQTPKHLITATGQRVTLRCSPRSGDLSVYWYQQSLDQGLQFLIQYYNGEERAKGNILERFSAQQFPDLHSELNLSSLELGDSALYFCASSPQTELNTEAFFGQGTRLTVV.

The CDR3 loop reads CASSLGHWGTDTQYF. CDR3 nucleotides: TGTGCCAGCAGCTTAGGACACTGGGGCACAGATACGCAGTATTTT. The V gene is TRBV7-3, the J gene TRBJ2-3; a possible D gene is TRBD1 (5 bases). V shed 2 bases and J shed 1 base, with 10 bases lying between them. The germline V gene encodes CDR1 SGHTA and CDR2 FQGTGA. There are 15 residues in the CDR3. Complete variable domain (other parts from reference TRBV7-3 and TRBJ2-3): GAGVSQTPSNKVTEKGKYVELRCDPISGHTALYWYRQSLGQGPEFLIYFQGTGAADDSGLPNDRFFAVRPEGSVSTLKIQRTERGDSAVYLCASSLGHWGTDTQYFGPGTRLTVL.

This clonotype turned up a few times. The chain links TRBV11-2 to TRBJ2-1; 9 bases are a match to TRBD2. The CDR3 length is 18 residues. Germline CDR1 is SGHAT and CDR2 is FQNNGV. V was pared by 0 bases and J by 4 bases, with 10 bases of the junction left unmatched. This chain's CDR3 is CASSLEGGREGFYNEQFF. The CDR3 region has the DNA TGTGCCAGCAGCTTAGAAGGAGGGCGGGAGGGCTTTTACAATGAGCAGTTCTTC.

The CDR3 DNA reads as TGTGCCAGCAGCTCCTCGCGGATTATGGGGTCGGCGAACACTGAAGCTTTCTTT. This sequence encodes CASSSSRIMGSANTEAFF. The chain is built from TRBV11-1 and TRBJ1-1; D gene ambiguous. Trimming pared 4 bases from V and 1 base from J, leaving 22 bases between. From germline, CDR1 is SGHAT and CDR2 FQDESV (reference sequence). CDR3 length equals 18 residues.

The V and J genes are TRBV7-3 and TRBJ2-4; 8 nucleotides line up with TRBD2. In germline, CDR1 is SGHTA, CDR2 FQGTGA. After removal of 5 bases from V and 8 bases from J, the junction contained 11 bases not matched to a gene. The CDR3 contains 15 residues. CDR3 residues: CASSPSGSVRDIQYF. The CDR3 DNA reads as TGTGCCAGCAGCCCGAGCGGGAGTGTAAGGGACATTCAGTACTTC.

Only a few counts were recorded for this clonotype. This chain links TRBV4-1 with TRBJ2-4; 14 nucleotides match TRBD2. The CDR3 has 18 residues. Germline assignment: CDR1 MGHRA and CDR2 YSYEKL. V dropped 1 base and J dropped 3; count of bases not matched to a gene: 5. In DNA form, the CDR3 reads TGCGCCAGCAGCCAAGGACTAGCGGGAGGGCTTCACAAAAACATTCAGTACTTC. Translation: CASSQGLAGGLHKNIQYF.

Of note for this clonotype: Being one base from a much bigger clone, this may be a read error. The chain has TRBV11-1 and TRBJ2-2, with 7 positions matching TRBD2. This CDR3 has 16 amino acids. Germline CDR1 and CDR2: SGHAT and FQDESV (reference sequence). Trimming removed 0 bases from V and 4 bases from J; junction bases left unmatched: 5. The CDR3 loop is CASSLAGGIFTGELFF. The CDR3 DNA is TGTGCCAGCAGCTTAGCGGGAGGGATCTTCACCGGGGAGCTGTTTTTT.